Detailed here is one TCR beta chain. The V gene lost 0 bases and the J gene lost 3 bases, with 13 bases spanning the gap. The length of the CDR3 is 15 residues. From germline, CDR1 is SGDLS and CDR2 YYNGEE. This record comes from a study of human T cells and chemical hapten exposure. The library put unique molecular identifiers onto individual cDNA molecules. One entry per CDR3 protein, called by TCRdb with MiXCR from the RACE reads. The repertoire holds 50,000 to 65,000 distinct CDR3 sequences, with about 11% as singletons. Time point indicated: pre-sensitization, week 0. Treatment here: therapeutic diphenylcyclopropenone sensitization with weekly scalp DPC. Samples of blood were obtained prior to the application of each patch test.

The chain carries TRBV9 and TRBJ2-7, with D possibly being TRBD1 (6 bases). The sample consisted of whole blood, taken in connection with sensitization to the hapten diphenylcyclopropenone (DPC). The receptor was derived from a woman aged 40 to 55 with alopecia areata. Some clones in this sample may be carry-over from other donors' samples. The CDR3 region is CASSVAVSGVYEQYF. The CDR3 nucleotides read TGTGCCAGCAGCGTAGCGGTATCAGGGGTCTACGAGCAGTACTTC.